The following is a TCR beta chain sequence with its context. The sample comes from a study of neoadjuvant nivolumab and ipilimumab in lung cancer. Trimming stripped 3 bases from V and 0 bases from J, with 12 bases between. The CDR3 is 15 residues long. Germline V CDR1 and CDR2: GTSNPN, SVGIG (reference sequence). Data came from immunoSEQ multiplex PCR; TCRdb stores just in-frame clones and leaves some out. The repertoire holds about 26,000 clones, 82% seen once, with over 8% in the top ten. This specimen was tumor tissue, taken after neoadjuvant nivolumab, alone or with ipilimumab, at or shortly before surgery. The chain carries TRBV30 and TRBJ1-5; a possible D gene is TRBD1 (5 bases). The clonotype originates from an adult with non-small cell lung cancer. The CDR3 region has the DNA TGTGCCTGGAGCTTAACGGGGGGTAGCAATCAGCCCCAGCATTTT. This sequence encodes CAWSLTGGSNQPQHF.